Each of the 19 T cell receptor beta chains below was sequenced from the same sample in a study of T-cell reconstitution after alpha-beta-depleted transplantation in children. The library targeted TCRbeta and was prepared with unique molecular identifiers. TCRdb re-called the PCR reads through MiXCR, storing one row per CDR3 protein. The top ten hold roughly 27% of the sample, which has about 980,000 distinct CDR3 sequences, under 30% seen once. Sequenced here: PBMCs, mostly from graft donor cells, sampled 360 days after TCRalphabeta/CD19-depleted stem cell transplant. These receptors all stem from a boy younger than two who had a stem cell transplant for SCID, so the T cells may come from the graft donor.

A few counts support this clonotype. The chain is built from TRBV19 and TRBJ2-3, with 9 bases matching TRBD2. The CDR3 extends over 16 amino acids. The V segment lost 5 bases and the J segment 2 bases; nucleotides outside the gene matches: 8. The germline CDR1 and CDR2 sequences are LNHDA and SQIVND (reference sequence). The chain's CDR3 is CASSPYSGGYTDTQYF. The CDR3 region has the DNA TGTGCCAGTAGTCCTTATAGCGGGGGATACACAGATACGCAGTATTTT. Filled out from reference TRBV19 and TRBJ2-3, the complete variable domain reads DGGITQSPKYLFRKEGQNVTLSCEQNLNHDAMYWYRQDPGQGLRLIYYSQIVNDFQKGDIAEGYSVSREKKESFPLTVTSAQKNPTAFYLCASSPYSGGYTDTQYFGPGTRLTVL.

This clonotype was seen a handful of times. The rearrangement uses TRBV28 and TRBJ2-4; 9 bases match TRBD2. The CDR3 contains 19 residues. Germline loops: CDR1 MDHEN, CDR2 SYDVKM. After removal of 10 bases from V and 0 bases from J, the junction contained 19 bases not matched to a gene. The CDR3 region has the DNA TGTGCCACCTCCCGAATGGCGGGGGGGGCGGTTTTAGCCAAAAACATTCAGTACTTC. Encoded protein: CATSRMAGGAVLAKNIQYF.

The chain employs TRBV12-3 or TRBV12-4 and TRBJ2-1; 8 bases are shared with TRBD1. The CDR3 has 15 residues. J gave up 4 bases and V 6 bases, and 8 bases lay outside the gene matches. The CDR3 is CASRPDRGEYNEQFF. The CDR3 DNA sequence: TGTGCCAGCAGGCCTGACAGGGGCGAGTACAATGAGCAGTTCTTC.

This clonotype appeared a few times. The chain recombines TRBV24-1 with TRBJ2-1; 9 bases are a match to TRBD1. V lost 3 bases, J lost 6 bases, and 8 bases stayed unmatched. Germline V gives CDR1 KGHDR, CDR2 SFDVKD. The CDR3 runs to 16 residues. DNA of the CDR3: TGTGCCACCAGTGATCCGGGACAGGGCGGTTCCAATGAGCAGTTCTTC. Residues: CATSDPGQGGSNEQFF.

A few counts support this clonotype. The V call is TRBV5-1, the J call TRBJ2-3; 9 bases are shared with TRBD2. The CDR3 runs 16 residues. The V segment lost 2 bases and the J segment 2 bases; nucleotides outside the gene matches: 6. CDR1 and CDR2 from the germline V gene are SGHRS and YFSETQ. Here the CDR3 reads CASSFGTSRLTDTQYF. CDR3 DNA sequence: TGCGCCAGCAGCTTTGGGACTAGCCGTCTCACAGATACGCAGTATTTT. The full variable domain, in which reference TRBV5-1 and TRBJ2-3 provide the parts outside the CDR3, is KAGVTQTPRYLIKTRGQQVTLSCSPISGHRSVSWYQQTPGQGLQFLFEYFSETQRNKGNFPGRFSGRQFSNSRSEMNVSTLELGDSALYLCASSFGTSRLTDTQYFGPGTRLTVL.

This clonotype was seen a few times. The chain uses TRBV19 and TRBJ2-1, with D perhaps being TRBD1 or TRBD2 (5 bases each). The germline CDR1 and CDR2 sequences are LNHDA and SQIVND (reference sequence). This CDR3 has 15 amino acids. V lost 5 bases and J 0 bases, leaving 11 bases between the germline ends. CDR3 sequence (DNA): TGTGCCAGTAGTCCCTGGGGGAGCTCCTACAATGAGCAGTTCTTC. Its translation is CASSPWGSSYNEQFF. Complete variable domain (other parts from reference TRBV19 and TRBJ2-1): DGGITQSPKYLFRKEGQNVTLSCEQNLNHDAMYWYRQDPGQGLRLIYYSQIVNDFQKGDIAEGYSVSREKKESFPLTVTSAQKNPTAFYLCASSPWGSSYNEQFFGPGTRLTVL.

The genes are TRBV28 and TRBJ1-1; TRBD1 might be the D (5 bases). Trimming removed 7 bases at V and 4 bases at J, with 16 bases between. Germline V gene lookup returns CDR1 MDHEN and CDR2 SYDVKM. The CDR3 sequence is 14 residues long. The CDR3 protein is CASTSNGAPTEAFF. DNA of the CDR3: TGTGCCAGCACCTCGAATGGGGCCCCCACTGAAGCTTTCTTT.

This clonotype appeared a few times. The gene calls are TRBV4-2 and TRBJ2-2; D might be TRBD2 (6 bases). Trimming stripped 2 bases from V and 8 bases from J, with 18 bases between. Germline assignment: CDR1 LGHNA and CDR2 YNFKEQ. This CDR3 contains 16 residues. The CDR3: CASSQQLAQWRGELFF. The CDR3 coding sequence is TGTGCCAGCAGCCAACAACTAGCCCAATGGCGAGGGGAGCTGTTTTTT.

At least ten counts were recorded for this clonotype. The chain is built from TRBV10-3 and TRBJ2-2, with D tentatively TRBD2 (6 bases). The V end was cut by 9 bases, the J end by 4 bases, with 9 bases between. The CDR3 has 12 residues. From germline, CDR1 is ENHRY and CDR2 SYGVKD. The CDR3 spells CAMAGGTGELFF. DNA of the CDR3: TGTGCCATGGCCGGGGGCACCGGGGAGCTGTTTTTT.

This clonotype was found a few times. This chain joins TRBV10-2 and TRBJ2-7; D ambiguous. Germline CDR1 WSHSY, CDR2 SAAADI. The V end lost 2 bases, the J end lost 5 bases, and 4 bases lay between the germline ends. The CDR3 spans 11 residues. CDR3 amino acids: CASSEVNEQYF. The CDR3 DNA follows: TGCGCCAGCAGTGAGGTAAACGAGCAGTACTTC.

The gene calls are TRBV2 and TRBJ2-3; D gene uncertain. Germline V gene data show CDR1 as SNHLY and CDR2 as FYNNEI. Trimming shortened V by 5 bases and J by 4 bases, and 1 base separated the two germline ends. The CDR3 has 10 residues. CDR3 residues: CASSSDTQYF. For the CDR3, the DNA is TGTGCCAGCAGTTCAGATACGCAGTATTTT. Supplemented by reference TRBV2 and TRBJ2-3, the full variable domain reads EPEVTQTPSHQVTQMGQEVILRCVPISNHLYFYWYRQILGQKVEFLVSFYNNEISEKSEIFDDQFSVERPDGSNFTLKIRSTKLEDSAMYFCASSSDTQYFGPGTRLTVL.

CDR3 DNA: TGTGCCAGCAGCAATGCCCTTTCGGGACAAATGTACAATGAGCAGTTCTTC. Its translation: CASSNALSGQMYNEQFF. The rearrangement links TRBV7-9 to TRBJ2-1, with D tentatively TRBD1 (6 bases). The CDR3 loop spans 17 amino acids. Germline loops: CDR1 SEHNR, CDR2 FQNEAQ (reference sequence). V was trimmed by 5 bases and J by 4 bases, leaving 21 bases between them. Variable domain in full (rest from reference TRBV7-9 and TRBJ2-1): DTGVSQNPRHKITKRGQNVTFRCDPISEHNRLYWYRQTLGQGPEFLTYFQNEAQLEKSRLLSDRFSAERPKGSFSTLEIQRTEQGDSAMYLCASSNALSGQMYNEQFFGPGTRLTVL.

The chain employs TRBV20-1 and TRBJ2-7, with D maybe TRBD2 (5 bases). This CDR3 has 12 residues. Looked up from germline, CDR1 is DFQATT and CDR2 is SNEGSKA (reference sequence). The ends were cut back, 6 bases at V and 5 bases at J, with 14 bases in the middle. Written as DNA, the CDR3 is TGCAGTGCCCAAGACGGGATACACGAGCAGTACTTC. The encoded protein is CSAQDGIHEQYF.

The chain employs TRBV7-2 and TRBJ2-1; no definite D call. Germline V gives CDR1 SGHTA, CDR2 FQGNSA. V dropped 5 bases and J dropped 5 bases, with 13 bases sitting between them. The CDR3 contains 14 residues. CDR3 amino acids: CASSRGPFNNEQFF. CDR3 nucleotide sequence: TGTGCCAGCAGCCGCGGACCCTTTAACAATGAGCAGTTCTTC.

This clonotype was observed a handful of times. The gene calls are TRBV5-1 and TRBJ2-2; D is possibly TRBD1 (5 bases). Germline V CDR1 and CDR2: SGHRS, YFSETQ. The ends were cut back, 0 bases at V and 4 bases at J, with 13 bases in the middle. There are 16 residues in the CDR3. The CDR3 DNA is TGCGCCAGCAGCTTGGTAATGGGTACAGGCACCGGGGAGCTGTTTTTT. Translated: CASSLVMGTGTGELFF.

V is TRBV29-1 and J is TRBJ1-2, with D possibly being TRBD1 (6 bases). CDR3 length: 12 residues. V was cut by 5 bases and J by 6 bases, with 13 bases left in between. Germline CDR1 SQVTM, CDR2 ANQGSEA. The CDR3 reads CSVPRTEHGYTF. CDR3 DNA: TGCAGCGTTCCACGGACAGAACATGGCTACACCTTC.

This clonotype was observed a handful of times. The CDR3 bases are TGCGCCAGCAGCTACGGACCCGGGAGCTCCTACGAGCAGTACTTC. This translates into CASSYGPGSSYEQYF. This chain connects TRBV5-1 to TRBJ2-7; tentatively, D is TRBD2 (6 bases). The V gene's germline CDR1 is SGHRS and CDR2 YFSETQ. V lost 3 bases to trimming and J lost 0 bases, with 13 bases between them. This CDR3 has 15 amino acids. The variable domain in full, with the rest retrieved from reference TRBV5-1 and TRBJ2-7, is KAGVTQTPRYLIKTRGQQVTLSCSPISGHRSVSWYQQTPGQGLQFLFEYFSETQRNKGNFPGRFSGRQFSNSRSEMNVSTLELGDSALYLCASSYGPGSSYEQYFGPGTRLTVT.

V usage is TRBV7-3 and J usage is TRBJ2-1; perhaps TRBD2 as D (7 bases). CDR3 length equals 17 residues. V lost 3 bases and J 5 bases, leaving 20 bases between the germline ends. The germline CDR1 and CDR2 sequences are SGHTA and FQGTGA. The CDR3 is CASSFLIPGGLNNEQFF. Here the CDR3 DNA reads TGTGCCAGCAGCTTTCTGATTCCGGGGGGCCTCAACAATGAGCAGTTCTTC. Using reference TRBV7-3 and TRBJ2-1 for the parts outside the CDR3, the full variable domain is GAGVSQTPSNKVTEKGKYVELRCDPISGHTALYWYRQSLGQGPEFLIYFQGTGAADDSGLPNDRFFAVRPEGSVSTLKIQRTERGDSAVYLCASSFLIPGGLNNEQFFGPGTRLTVL.

In its sample, this clonotype was seen many times. The chain is built from TRBV4-1 and TRBJ2-3, with TRBD1 identical over 7 bases. The CDR3 runs 15 residues. V trimming: 0 bases; J trimming: 3 bases; junction bases outside the gene matches: 3. Germline loops: CDR1 MGHRA, CDR2 YSYEKL. CDR3 residues: CASSQEDRETDTQYF. The CDR3 DNA follows: TGCGCCAGCAGCCAAGAAGACAGGGAGACAGATACGCAGTATTTT.